This TCR beta chain was sequenced in a study of tumor and adjacent non-tumor tissue in lung cancer. Germline V gene sequence: CDR1 DFQATT, CDR2 SNEGSKA (reference sequence). The CDR3 has 15 residues. The library came from three nested PCR rounds adapted from ARM-PCR protocols. TCRdb used MiXCR to reprocess the multiplex PCR reads, holding one entry per CDR3 protein. The sample shows approximately 120,000 distinct CDR3 sequences, roughly 74% of them seen only once. RNA was extracted from bulk tissue without any cell sorting. Chemotherapy-naive patients with new lung cancer underwent thoracic surgery in China, August–late 2014. On this clonotype: Its ends do not fully match the called genes, so a read error is possible.

The genes are TRBV20-1 and TRBJ2-5; possible D gene TRBD2, 5 bases. Sequencing was carried out using lung tumor tissue. The source of this sequence is a woman aged 60-70 years with non-small cell lung cancer. This CDR3 is CSEGRLPGYQEIQYF. In DNA form, the CDR3 reads TGCAGTGAAGGCCGACTACCGGGCTACCAAGAGATCCAGTACTTC.